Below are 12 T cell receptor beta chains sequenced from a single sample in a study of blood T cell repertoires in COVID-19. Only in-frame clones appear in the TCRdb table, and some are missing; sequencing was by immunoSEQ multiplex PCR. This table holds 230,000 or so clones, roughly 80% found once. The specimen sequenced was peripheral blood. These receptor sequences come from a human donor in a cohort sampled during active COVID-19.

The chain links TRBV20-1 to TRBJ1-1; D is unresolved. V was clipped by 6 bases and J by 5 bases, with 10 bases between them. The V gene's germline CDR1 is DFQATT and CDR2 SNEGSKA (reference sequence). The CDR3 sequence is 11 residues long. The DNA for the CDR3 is TGCAGTGCCCCCGAGGAGACTGAAGCTTTCTTT. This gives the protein CSAPEETEAFF.

CDR3 amino acids: CASSSDSYYGYTF. The CDR3 DNA follows: TGTGCCAGCAGTTCCGACAGCTACTATGGCTACACCTTC. The rearrangement links TRBV6-5 to TRBJ1-2, with a tentative D call TRBD1 (5 bases). Germline assignment: CDR1 MNHEY and CDR2 SVGAGI. The length of the CDR3 is 13 residues. V dropped 4 bases and J dropped 3 bases, with 9 bases sitting between them.

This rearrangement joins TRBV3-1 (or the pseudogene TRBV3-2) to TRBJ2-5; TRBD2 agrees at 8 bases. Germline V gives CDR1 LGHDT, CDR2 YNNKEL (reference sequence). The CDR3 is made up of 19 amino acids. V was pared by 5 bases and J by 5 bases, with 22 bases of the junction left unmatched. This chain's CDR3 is CASSSRAQGLSGRRETQYF. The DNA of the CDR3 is TGTGCCAGCAGCTCCCGGGCGCAGGGTCTGAGCGGGAGAAGGGAGACCCAGTACTTC.

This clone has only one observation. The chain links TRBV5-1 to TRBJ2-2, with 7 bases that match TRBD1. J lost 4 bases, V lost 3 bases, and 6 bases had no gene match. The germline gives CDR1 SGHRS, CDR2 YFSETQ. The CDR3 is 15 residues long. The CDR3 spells CASSWQGVSTGELFF. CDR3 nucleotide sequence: TGCGCCAGCAGCTGGCAGGGGGTGAGCACCGGGGAGCTGTTTTTT. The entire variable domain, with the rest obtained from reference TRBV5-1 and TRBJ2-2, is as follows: KAGVTQTPRYLIKTRGQQVTLSCSPISGHRSVSWYQQTPGQGLQFLFEYFSETQRNKGNFPGRFSGRQFSNSRSEMNVSTLELGDSALYLCASSWQGVSTGELFFGEGSRLTVL.

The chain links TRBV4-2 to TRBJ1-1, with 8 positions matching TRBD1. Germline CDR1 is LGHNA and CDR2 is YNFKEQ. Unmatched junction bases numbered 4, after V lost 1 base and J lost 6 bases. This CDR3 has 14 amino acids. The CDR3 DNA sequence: TGTGCCAGCAGCCAAGGGCAGGGGGCGGCTGAAGCTTTCTTT. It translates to CASSQGQGAAEAFF.

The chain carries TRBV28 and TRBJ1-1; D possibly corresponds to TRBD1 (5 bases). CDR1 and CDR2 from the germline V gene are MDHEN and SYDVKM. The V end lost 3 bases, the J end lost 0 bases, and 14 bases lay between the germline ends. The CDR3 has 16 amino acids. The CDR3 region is CASSLTEELVNTEAFF. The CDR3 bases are TGTGCCAGCAGTTTGACAGAGGAGTTGGTGAACACTGAAGCTTTCTTT.

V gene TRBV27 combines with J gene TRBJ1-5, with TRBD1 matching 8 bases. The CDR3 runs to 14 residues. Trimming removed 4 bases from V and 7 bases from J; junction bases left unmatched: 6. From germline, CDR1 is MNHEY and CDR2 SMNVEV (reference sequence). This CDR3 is CASSSTGGWQPQHF. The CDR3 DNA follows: TGTGCCAGCAGTTCCACAGGGGGATGGCAGCCCCAGCATTTT.

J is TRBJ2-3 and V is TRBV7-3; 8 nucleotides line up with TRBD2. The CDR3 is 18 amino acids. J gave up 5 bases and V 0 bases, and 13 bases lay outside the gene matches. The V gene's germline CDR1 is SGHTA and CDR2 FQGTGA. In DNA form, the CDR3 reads TGTGCCAGCAGCTTAACGGGATCTGCGAGCGGGAGATTAGATACGCAGTATTTT. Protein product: CASSLTGSASGRLDTQYF.

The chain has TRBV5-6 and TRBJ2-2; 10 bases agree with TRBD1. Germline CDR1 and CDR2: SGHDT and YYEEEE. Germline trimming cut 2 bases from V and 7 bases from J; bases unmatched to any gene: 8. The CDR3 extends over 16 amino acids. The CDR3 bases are TGTGCCAGCAGCTTCCCCGACAGGGGGCTTGGCGGGGAGCTGTTTTTT. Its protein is CASSFPDRGLGGELFF.

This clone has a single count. CDR3 in amino acids: CATSDFGAGARGDTQYF. DNA of the CDR3: TGTGCCACCAGTGATTTTGGGGCAGGGGCACGGGGAGATACGCAGTATTTT. The V gene is TRBV24-1, the J gene TRBJ2-3, with D tentatively TRBD1 (6 bases). Germline CDR1 KGHDR, CDR2 SFDVKD. With 1 base removed from V and 5 bases from J, the gap between germline ends came to 18 bases. The CDR3 length is 17 residues.

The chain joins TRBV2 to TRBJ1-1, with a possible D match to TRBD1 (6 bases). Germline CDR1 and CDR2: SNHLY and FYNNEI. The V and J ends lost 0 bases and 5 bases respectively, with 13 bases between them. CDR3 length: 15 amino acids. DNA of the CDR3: TGTGCCAGCAGTGAAGCTAACAGGGCTGGAACTGAAGCTTTCTTT. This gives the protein CASSEANRAGTEAFF.

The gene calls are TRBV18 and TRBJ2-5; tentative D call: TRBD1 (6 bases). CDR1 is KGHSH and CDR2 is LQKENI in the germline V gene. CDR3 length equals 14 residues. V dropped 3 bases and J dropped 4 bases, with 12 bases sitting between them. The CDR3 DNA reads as TGTGCCAGCTCACCCACAGGGACAACAGAGACCCAGTACTTC. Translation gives CASSPTGTTETQYF.